This note documents a single TCR beta chain sequence. What this receptor recognizes is not known. No quality values exist for individual bases; no much larger clone is one base distant. Explained via the paper, the time point label denotes: cycle 2 day 1 (C2D1) of nivolumab. Relapse after autologous stem cell transplantation had occurred in all trial patients, and cohorts A, B and C were distinguished by prior brentuximab vedotin exposure. The trial cohort comprised more than 55 patients with relapsed/refractory classical Hodgkin lymphoma whose best overall responses were complete response, partial response or progressive disease. Single-agent nivolumab was administered to trial patients in the multi-cohort phase II CheckMate 205 trial. Best overall response was determined by an independent review committee according to the 2007 International Working Group response criteria. Trial PBMCs were collected immediately before nivolumab initiation (C1D1) and during therapy at cycle 2 day 1 and cycle 4 day 1. Peripheral blood was collected in 8 mL Vacutainer Cell Preparation Tubes, from which PBMCs were isolated by centrifugation and then cryopreserved.

The Qiagen DNeasy kit was used to extract genomic DNA both from unsorted PBMCs and from the negatively selected CD4+ and CD8+ fractions. Using primers that anneal to V and J segments, immunoSEQ multiplex PCR amplified the TCR beta CDR3 regions. A synthetic immune receptor repertoire was used to minimize amplification bias, and any residual bias was removed computationally once sequencing was done. In the source study's methods: Repertoire diversity was quantified as the Shannon entropy index using custom Python scripts. The unsorted, CD4+ and CD8+ repertoires were each analyzed separately, with the exception of combined analyses, where CD4+ and CD8+ sequences were merged in silico. Clonal expansion was defined as a frequency increase of at least 2-fold after treatment compared with C1D1, and clones undetected at baseline were assigned a pseudocount of 0.5. Singleton clones were defined as clones with 0 or 1 copy at C1D1, and non-singleton clones were defined as clones with 2 or more copies. By matching protein sequences in sorted samples from the same patient, clones expanded in unsorted samples were annotated as CD4+, CD8+ or unknown. Wilcoxon tests on paired samples were used to test diversity changes from C1D1 to C4D1. Drawn from immuneACCESS, this table holds only the in-frame rearrangements with V and J called that TCRdb kept. Clones are partly lost; checked studies trace under half to an unresolved V gene and leave the rest unexplained. Clonal size and the V and J genes are those of that table, whereas D and trimming came from the DNA. The sample data list some 46,000 clones, and 80% of these were observed just once. The top ten constitute roughly 22% of the sample.

The record originates from a study of PD-1 blockade in classical Hodgkin lymphoma (TCRdb year 2020). About the investigation overall: Nivolumab dosing was 3 mg/kg intravenously every 2 weeks, continuing until either disease progression or unacceptable toxicity. The study used CyTOF and TCR beta sequencing to define a peripheral blood immune signature of response to PD-1 blockade in classical Hodgkin lymphoma.

Paper-wide results and their limitations: CD4+ but not CD8+ TCR diversity rose significantly by C4D1 (p=0.0027 vs p=0.16), most apparent in complete responders (p=0.02). Patients starting nivolumab less than 1 year after ASCT had lower diversity and were excluded from later analyses to avoid confounding by immune reconstitution. Baseline diversity similar to that of newly diagnosed patients was observed in trial patients achieving complete response, whereas significantly lower diversity was observed in partial responders and progressors. The study was restricted to a single clinical trial cohort, and the causes of repertoire differences, possibly disease activity or prior therapy, were left undefined. Baseline TCR diversity was reported as lower in newly diagnosed patients than in healthy donors, and lower still in relapsed/refractory patients.

Including the terminal cysteine and phenylalanine, the CDR3 comprises 14 residues. Left in the record is the CDR3 DNA by itself, 42 bases read in frame from the first base. V was cut back by 5 bases and J by 6 bases, leaving a gap of 17 bases between them. The germline V gene (reference sequence) specifies SGHNT as CDR1 and YYREEE as CDR2. The sequencing here drew on peripheral blood mononuclear cells (PBMCs), taken before the second cycle of nivolumab. The receptor was isolated from a human donor with classical Hodgkin lymphoma. This chain is built from TRBV5-4 and TRBJ1-1; TRBD1 is a weak D gene call, 5 bases matching. The DNA is TGTGCCAGCAGAAAAGAGTCGGGGACCCCTGAAGCTTTCTTT. Translated, it reads CASRKESGTPEAFF.